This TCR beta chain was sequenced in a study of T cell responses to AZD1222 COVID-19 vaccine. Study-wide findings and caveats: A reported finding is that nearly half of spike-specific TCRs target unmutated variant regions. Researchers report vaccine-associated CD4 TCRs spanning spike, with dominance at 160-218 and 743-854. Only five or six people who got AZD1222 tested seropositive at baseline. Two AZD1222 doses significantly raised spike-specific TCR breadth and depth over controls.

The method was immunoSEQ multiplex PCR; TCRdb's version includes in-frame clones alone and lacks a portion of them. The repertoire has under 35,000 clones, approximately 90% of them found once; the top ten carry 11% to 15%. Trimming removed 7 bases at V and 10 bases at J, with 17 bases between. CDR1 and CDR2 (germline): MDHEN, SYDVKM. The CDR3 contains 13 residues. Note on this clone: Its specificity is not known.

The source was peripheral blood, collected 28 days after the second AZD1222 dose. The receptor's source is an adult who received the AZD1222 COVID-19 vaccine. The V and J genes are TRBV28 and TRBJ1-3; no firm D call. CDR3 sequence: CASIGVLGTTIYF. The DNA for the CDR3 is TGTGCCAGCATCGGAGTGCTGGGTACGACCATATATTTT.